This TCR beta chain comes out of a study of blood T cell repertoires in COVID-19 (dated by TCRdb to about 2020). In the study overall: The collaborator samples originated in the United States, Italy and Spain and spanned the acute and convalescent phases of COVID-19. HLA class I and class II types, where available, came from metadata supplied by the sample provider rather than from assay-based typing. The prospective study material was composed of cDNA or gDNA derived from T cells, B-cell-depleted T cells, or PBMCs. The dataset comprised deeply sampled blood TCRbeta repertoires from subjects exposed to, actively infected with, or recovered from COVID-19. Samples were obtained from the ongoing ImmuneRACE study (first 160 participants) and from over 1,000 subjects provided by 6 global collaborators. The sample metadata nearly always contained a de-identified subject ID, COVID-19 status, age in years and sex. A freely available public database, intended as a resource for researchers studying the immune response to SARS-CoV-2, is where the repertoires were released.

Taken from the germline V gene, the CDR1 and CDR2 loops are MDHEN and SYDVKM. Unmatched junction bases come to 10, with V trimmed by 4 bases and J by 2 bases. The CDR3 runs 16 amino acids, cysteine and phenylalanine included. Only CDR3 DNA remains: 48 bases, in frame from the first base. The immunoSEQ Assay, a bias-controlled multiplex PCR, was used to amplify TCRbeta CDR3 regions from genomic DNA. The paper's data handling went like this. The number of nucleated cells in each sample was estimated by amplification of reference gene primers within the assay. Sequence reads were collapsed and filtered to measure the absolute abundance of every unique TCRbeta CDR3 rearrangement. For each sample, productive Simpson clonality was calculated by taking the square root of Simpson's diversity index across productive rearrangements. Sourced from immuneACCESS, this table was stored by TCRdb with only in-frame sequences that have V and J called. A share of the clones is absent; for the studies checked, an unresolved V gene accounts for under half, and the remainder has no known explanation. That table gives V, J and clone size, and the DNA gave D and trimming. This sample is represented by about 95,000 clones; around 87% of them were singletons. The ten largest make up roughly 17% of the sample.

Paper-wide results and their limitations: The quantity of clinical and demographic metadata differed by source and by participant and was supplied without curation.

Turning to this clone: No cognate antigen has been identified for it. It has no much larger one-base neighbor in the sample; base qualities were not kept.

The collaborating institutions used their own protocols to collect whole blood in K2EDTA tubes. Collaborator samples were shipped for TCRbeta analysis as frozen whole blood, isolated PBMCs, or DNA extracted from either sample type. The chain uses TRBV28 and TRBJ2-7; 8 of the junction bases match TRBD2. This TCR was recovered from a human donor in a cohort sampled during active COVID-19. The sample was peripheral blood. The bases are TGTGCCAGCAGTTCCTCGGGGGGGGAAAGCGCCTACGAGCAGTACTTC. The resulting protein is CASSSSGGESAYEQYF.